This TCR beta chain was captured by sequencing in a study of T cell responses to AZD1222 COVID-19 vaccine. Overall study findings and caveats: Unmutated variant regions are reportedly targeted by nearly half of spike-specific TCRs.

The V end was cut by 4 bases, the J end by 3 bases, with 22 bases between. CDR1 is MNHNS and CDR2 is SASEGT in the germline V gene. The CDR3 length is 17 residues. Second-dose intervals of approximately 4 or approximately 12 weeks were pooled. About this clone: The antigen is not known.

The data were produced by immunoSEQ multiplex PCR, yet TCRdb's version contains in-frame clones alone and is incomplete. The data hold fewer than 140,000 clones, with about 90% observed a single time. The chain combines TRBV6-1 with TRBJ2-7, with D possibly TRBD1 on 7 matching bases. This sample comprised peripheral blood, obtained 28 days after the second AZD1222 dose. The receptor was isolated from an adult who received the AZD1222 COVID-19 vaccine. This chain's CDR3 is CASSGTPGGTALYEQYF. The CDR3 DNA is TGTGCCAGCAGTGGTACTCCGGGCGGGACAGCGCTCTACGAGCAGTACTTC.